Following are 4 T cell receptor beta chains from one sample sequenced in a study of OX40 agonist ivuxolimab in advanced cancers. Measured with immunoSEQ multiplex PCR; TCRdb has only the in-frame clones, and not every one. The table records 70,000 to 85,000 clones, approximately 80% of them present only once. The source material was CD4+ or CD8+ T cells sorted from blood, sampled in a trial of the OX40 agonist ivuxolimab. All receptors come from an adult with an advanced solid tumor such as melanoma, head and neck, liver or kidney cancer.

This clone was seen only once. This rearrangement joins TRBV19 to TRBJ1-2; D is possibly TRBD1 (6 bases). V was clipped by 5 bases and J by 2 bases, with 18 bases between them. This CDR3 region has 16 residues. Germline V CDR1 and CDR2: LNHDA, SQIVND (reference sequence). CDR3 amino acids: CASSDPIRGANYGYTF. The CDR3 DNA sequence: TGTGCCAGTAGTGACCCTATCCGGGGGGCGAACTATGGCTACACCTTC.

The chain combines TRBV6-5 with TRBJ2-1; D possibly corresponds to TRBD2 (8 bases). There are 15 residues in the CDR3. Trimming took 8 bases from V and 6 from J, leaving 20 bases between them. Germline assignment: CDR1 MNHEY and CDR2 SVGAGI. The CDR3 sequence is CASQTGGEGANEQFF. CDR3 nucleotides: TGTGCCAGCCAGACGGGGGGGGAGGGGGCCAATGAGCAGTTCTTC.

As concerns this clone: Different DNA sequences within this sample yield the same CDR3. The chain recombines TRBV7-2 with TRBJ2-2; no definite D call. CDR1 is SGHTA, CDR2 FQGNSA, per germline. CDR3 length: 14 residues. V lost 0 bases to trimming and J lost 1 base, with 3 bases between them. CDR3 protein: CASSLAENTGELFF. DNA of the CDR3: TGTGCCAGCAGCTTAGCAGAGAACACCGGGGAGCTGTTTTTT. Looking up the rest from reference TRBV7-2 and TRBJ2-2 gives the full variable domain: GAGVSQSPSNKVTEKGKDVELRCDPISGHTALYWYRQSLGQGLEFLIYFQGNSAPDKSGLPSDRFSAERTGGSVSTLTIQRTQQEDSAVYLCASSLAENTGELFFGEGSRLTVL.

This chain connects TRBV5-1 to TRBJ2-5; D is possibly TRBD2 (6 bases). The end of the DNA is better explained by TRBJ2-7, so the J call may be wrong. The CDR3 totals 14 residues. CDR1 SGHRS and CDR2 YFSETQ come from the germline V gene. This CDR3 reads CASSLVGTQYEQYF. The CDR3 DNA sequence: TGCGCCAGCAGCTTGGTCGGGACTCAGTACGAGCAGTACTTC.